The subject of this entry is one T cell receptor beta chain. Its antigen is not known. These data are taken from a study of cytomegalovirus exposure and HLA in healthy donors. Overall study: Some 80 million unique TCR sequences came from HLA-typed donors in an early release.

The study, taken as a whole, reports: Rarity characterized most TCR sequences, yet some public TCRs appeared in many donors. The study listed 164 cytomegalovirus-associated TCR beta chains. TCR beta V- and J-gene trimming was later associated with a missense DCLRE1C variant.

This CDR3 is built from 16 residues. Trimming removed 7 bases from V and 3 bases from J, with 23 bases in between. The V gene's germline CDR1 is GTSNPN and CDR2 SVGIG (reference sequence). The PCR used 60 Vbeta and 13 Jbeta primers. Profiled with immunoSEQ multiplex PCR; TCRdb holds only in-frame clones, not every one. The table includes 70,000 or so clones, 55% to 80% detected once. This clonotype was sampled from a woman in her fifties or sixties in good health and CMV-seronegative. This chain uses TRBV30 with TRBJ2-3; maybe TRBD2 (7 bases). The specimen was PBMCs. CDR3 loop: CASQGWEGPGTDTQYF. The CDR3 DNA sequence: TGTGCCTCCCAGGGGTGGGAGGGCCCGGGGACAGATACGCAGTATTTT.